The present T cell receptor (beta chain) was sequenced within a study of control samples from healthy donors and cancer patients. TCRdb's table, derived via immunoSEQ multiplex PCR, lists solely in-frame clones and lacks some. The repertoire holds fewer than 85,000 clones, with roughly 92% as singletons. V gave up 2 bases and J gave up 5 bases, with 16 bases separating them. The germline gives CDR1 MNHEY, CDR2 SMNVEV (reference sequence). The CDR3 spans 15 residues. The chain links TRBV27 to TRBJ2-7; a weak D match, TRBD1 (5 bases). This TCR was recovered from a woman aged 55-69 years in good health. Sequences were obtained from blood. The CDR3: CASSLEAGWVNEQYF. The CDR3 DNA sequence: TGTGCCAGCAGTTTAGAGGCAGGGTGGGTCAACGAGCAGTACTTC.